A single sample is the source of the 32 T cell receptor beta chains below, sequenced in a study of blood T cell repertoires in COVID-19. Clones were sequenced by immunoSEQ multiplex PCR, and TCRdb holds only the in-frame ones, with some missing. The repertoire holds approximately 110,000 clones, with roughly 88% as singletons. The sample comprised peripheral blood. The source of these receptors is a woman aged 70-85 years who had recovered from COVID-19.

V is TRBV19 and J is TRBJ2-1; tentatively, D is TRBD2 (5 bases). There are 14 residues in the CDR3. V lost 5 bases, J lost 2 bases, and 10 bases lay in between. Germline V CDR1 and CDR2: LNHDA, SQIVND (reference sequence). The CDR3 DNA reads TGTGCCAGTAGTGAGCGGCCCCCCTACAATGAGCAGTTCTTC. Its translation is CASSERPPYNEQFF.

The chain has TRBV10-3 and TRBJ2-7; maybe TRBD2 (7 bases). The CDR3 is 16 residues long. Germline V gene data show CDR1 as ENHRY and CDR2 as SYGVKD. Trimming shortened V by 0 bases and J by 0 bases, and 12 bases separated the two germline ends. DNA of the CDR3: TGTGCCATCAGTGAGTCGAGGAGGGGGGGCTCCTACGAGCAGTACTTC. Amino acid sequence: CAISESRRGGSYEQYF.

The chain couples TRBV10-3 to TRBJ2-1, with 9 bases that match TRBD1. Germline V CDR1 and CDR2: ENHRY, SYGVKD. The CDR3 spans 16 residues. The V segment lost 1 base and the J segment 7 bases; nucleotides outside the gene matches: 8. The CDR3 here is CAISEFLGTGSNEQFF. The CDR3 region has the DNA TGTGCCATCAGTGAGTTTTTAGGGACAGGGTCAAATGAGCAGTTCTTC.

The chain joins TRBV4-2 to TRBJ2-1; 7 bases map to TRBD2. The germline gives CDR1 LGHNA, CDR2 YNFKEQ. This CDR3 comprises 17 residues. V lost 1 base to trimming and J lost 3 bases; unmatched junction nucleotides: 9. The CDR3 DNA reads TGTGCCAGCAGCCAAGGAGGGGCCGGACTAGGCTACAATGAGCAGTTCTTC. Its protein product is CASSQGGAGLGYNEQFF.

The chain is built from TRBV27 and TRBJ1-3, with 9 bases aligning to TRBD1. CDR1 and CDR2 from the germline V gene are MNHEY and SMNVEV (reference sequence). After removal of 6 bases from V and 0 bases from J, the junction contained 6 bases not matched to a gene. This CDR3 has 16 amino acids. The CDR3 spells CASRPQGAGSGNTIYF. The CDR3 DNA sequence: TGTGCCAGCAGACCACAGGGGGCCGGCTCTGGAAACACCATATATTTT.

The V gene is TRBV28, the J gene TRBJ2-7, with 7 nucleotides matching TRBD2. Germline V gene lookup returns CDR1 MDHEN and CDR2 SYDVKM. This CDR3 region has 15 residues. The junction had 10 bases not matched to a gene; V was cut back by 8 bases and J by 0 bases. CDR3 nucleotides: TGTGCCAGCCTAGCTTTCGGGAGGAGCTCCTACGAGCAGTACTTC. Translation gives CASLAFGRSSYEQYF.

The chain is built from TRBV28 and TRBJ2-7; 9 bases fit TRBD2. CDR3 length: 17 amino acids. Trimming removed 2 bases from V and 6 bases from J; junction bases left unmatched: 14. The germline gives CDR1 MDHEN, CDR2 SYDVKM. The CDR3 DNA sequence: TGTGCCAGCAGTTTAGGCGGGAGGGCCTATGGGGGATTCGAGCAGTACTTC. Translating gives CASSLGGRAYGGFEQYF.

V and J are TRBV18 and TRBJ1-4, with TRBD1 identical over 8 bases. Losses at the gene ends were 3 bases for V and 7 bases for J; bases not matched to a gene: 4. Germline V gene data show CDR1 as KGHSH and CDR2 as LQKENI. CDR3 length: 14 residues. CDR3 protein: CASSPGQVPEKLFF. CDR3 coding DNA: TGTGCCAGCTCACCGGGACAGGTCCCTGAAAAACTGTTTTTT.

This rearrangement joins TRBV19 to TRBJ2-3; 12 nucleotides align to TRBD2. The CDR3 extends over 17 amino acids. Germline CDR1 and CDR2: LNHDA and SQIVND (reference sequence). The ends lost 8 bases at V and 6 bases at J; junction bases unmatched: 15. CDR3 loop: CASSSGRALLWSDTQYF. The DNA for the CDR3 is TGTGCCAGTTCTAGCGGGAGGGCCCTCCTCTGGTCGGATACGCAGTATTTT.

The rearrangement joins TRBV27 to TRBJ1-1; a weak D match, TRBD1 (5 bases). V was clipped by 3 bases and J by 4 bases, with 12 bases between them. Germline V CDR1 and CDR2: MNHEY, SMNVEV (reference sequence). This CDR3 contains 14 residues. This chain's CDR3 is CASSFWGESTEAFF. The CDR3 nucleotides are TGTGCCAGCAGTTTTTGGGGGGAGAGCACTGAAGCTTTCTTT.

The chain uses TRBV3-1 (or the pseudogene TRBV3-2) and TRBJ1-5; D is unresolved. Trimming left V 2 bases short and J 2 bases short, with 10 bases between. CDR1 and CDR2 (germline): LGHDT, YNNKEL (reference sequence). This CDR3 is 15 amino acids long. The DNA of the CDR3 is TGTGCCAGCAGCCAAACGGGATTGGGCAATCAGCCCCAGCATTTT. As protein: CASSQTGLGNQPQHF.

DNA of the CDR3: TGTGCCAGCAGTCGTCCGGGACTAGGGGTCTACTCCTACAATGAGCAGTTCTTC. It encodes CASSRPGLGVYSYNEQFF. This rearrangement joins TRBV2 to TRBJ2-1, with TRBD2 identical over 8 bases. There are 18 residues in the CDR3. Germline V gene data show CDR1 as SNHLY and CDR2 as FYNNEI. The J segment lost 0 bases and the V segment lost 5 bases, leaving 12 bases of the junction unmatched.

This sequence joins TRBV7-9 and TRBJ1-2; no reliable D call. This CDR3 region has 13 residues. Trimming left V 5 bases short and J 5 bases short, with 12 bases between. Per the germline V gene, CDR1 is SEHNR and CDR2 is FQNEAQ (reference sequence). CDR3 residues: CASSPTLLYGYTF. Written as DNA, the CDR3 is TGTGCCAGCAGCCCCACCCTCCTATATGGCTACACCTTC. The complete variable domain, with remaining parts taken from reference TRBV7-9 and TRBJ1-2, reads DTGVSQNPRHKITKRGQNVTFRCDPISEHNRLYWYRQTLGQGPEFLTYFQNEAQLEKSRLLSDRFSAERPKGSFSTLEIQRTEQGDSAMYLCASSPTLLYGYTFGSGTRLTVV.

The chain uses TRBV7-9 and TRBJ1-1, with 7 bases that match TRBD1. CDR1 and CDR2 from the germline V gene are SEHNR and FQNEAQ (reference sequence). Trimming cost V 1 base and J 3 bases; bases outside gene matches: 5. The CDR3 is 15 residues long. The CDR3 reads CASSLGIGQDTEAFF. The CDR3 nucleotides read TGTGCCAGCAGCTTAGGAATAGGACAGGACACTGAAGCTTTCTTT.

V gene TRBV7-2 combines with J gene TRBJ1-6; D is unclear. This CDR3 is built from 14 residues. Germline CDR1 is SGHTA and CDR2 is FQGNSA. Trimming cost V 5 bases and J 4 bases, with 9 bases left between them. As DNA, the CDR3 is TGTGCCAGCAGCCCGCGACAATATAATTCACCCCTCCACTTT. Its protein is CASSPRQYNSPLHF.

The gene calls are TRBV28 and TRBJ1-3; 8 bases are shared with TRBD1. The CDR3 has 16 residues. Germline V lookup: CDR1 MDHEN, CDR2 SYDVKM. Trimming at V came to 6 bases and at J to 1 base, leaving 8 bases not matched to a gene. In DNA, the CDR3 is TGTGCCAGCAGCTCATCAGGGGGCGCGTCTGGAAACACCATATATTTT. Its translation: CASSSSGGASGNTIYF.

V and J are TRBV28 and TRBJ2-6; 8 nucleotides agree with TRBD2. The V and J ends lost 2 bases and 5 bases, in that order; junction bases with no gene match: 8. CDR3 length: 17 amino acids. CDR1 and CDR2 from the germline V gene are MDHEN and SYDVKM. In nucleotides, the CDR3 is TGTGCCAGCAGTTTAGGTAGCGGGGCCTTTTGGGCCAACGTCCTGACTTTC. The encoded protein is CASSLGSGAFWANVLTF.

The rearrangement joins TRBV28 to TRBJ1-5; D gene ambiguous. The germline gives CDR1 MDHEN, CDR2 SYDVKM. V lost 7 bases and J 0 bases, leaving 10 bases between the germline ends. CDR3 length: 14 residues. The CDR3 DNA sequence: TGTGCCAGCATGAAACCCTATAGCAATCAGCCCCAGCATTTT. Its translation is CASMKPYSNQPQHF.

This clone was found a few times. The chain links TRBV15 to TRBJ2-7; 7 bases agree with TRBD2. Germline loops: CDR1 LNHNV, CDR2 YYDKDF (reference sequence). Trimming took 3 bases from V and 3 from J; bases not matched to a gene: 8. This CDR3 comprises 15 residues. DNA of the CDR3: TGTGCCACCAGCAGGGGGGGGACTATTGACTACGAGCAGTACTTC. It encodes CATSRGGTIDYEQYF.

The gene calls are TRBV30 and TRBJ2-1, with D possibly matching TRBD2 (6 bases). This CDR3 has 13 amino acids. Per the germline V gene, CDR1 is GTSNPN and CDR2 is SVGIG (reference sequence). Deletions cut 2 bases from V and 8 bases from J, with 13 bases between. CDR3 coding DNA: TGTGCCTGGAGTCGGGGGAGGTGGGATGAGCAGTTCTTC. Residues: CAWSRGRWDEQFF.

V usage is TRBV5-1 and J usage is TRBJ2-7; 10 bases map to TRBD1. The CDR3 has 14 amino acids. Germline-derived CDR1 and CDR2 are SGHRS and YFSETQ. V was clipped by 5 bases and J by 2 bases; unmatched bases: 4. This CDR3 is CASSPTGGAYEQYF. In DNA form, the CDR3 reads TGCGCCAGCAGTCCGACAGGGGGCGCCTACGAGCAGTACTTC.

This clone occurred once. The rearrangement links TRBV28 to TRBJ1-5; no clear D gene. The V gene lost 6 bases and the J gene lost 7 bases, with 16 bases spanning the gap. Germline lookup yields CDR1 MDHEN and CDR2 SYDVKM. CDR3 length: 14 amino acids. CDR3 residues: CASRATEQLQPQHF. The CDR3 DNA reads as TGTGCCAGCAGGGCCACAGAGCAGTTACAGCCCCAGCATTTT.

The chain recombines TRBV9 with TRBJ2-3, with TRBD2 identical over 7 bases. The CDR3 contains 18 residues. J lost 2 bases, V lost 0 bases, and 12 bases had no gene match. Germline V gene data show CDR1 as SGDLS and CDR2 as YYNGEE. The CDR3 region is CASSVATGLGRSTDTQYF. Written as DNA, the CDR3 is TGTGCCAGCAGCGTAGCTACCGGACTAGGGAGGTCCACAGATACGCAGTATTTT.

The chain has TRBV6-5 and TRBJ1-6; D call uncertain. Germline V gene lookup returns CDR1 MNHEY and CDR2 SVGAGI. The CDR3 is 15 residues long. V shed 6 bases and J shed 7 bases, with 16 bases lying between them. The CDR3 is CASSIGSGWNSPLHF. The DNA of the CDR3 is TGTGCCAGCAGCATAGGTTCGGGGTGGAATTCACCCCTCCACTTT.

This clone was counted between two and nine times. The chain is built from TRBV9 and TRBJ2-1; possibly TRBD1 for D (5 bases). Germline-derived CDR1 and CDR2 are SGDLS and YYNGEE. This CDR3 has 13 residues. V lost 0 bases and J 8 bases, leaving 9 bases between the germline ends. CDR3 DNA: TGTGCCAGCAGCGTAGATCAAGGGGATGAGCAGTTCTTC. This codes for CASSVDQGDEQFF.

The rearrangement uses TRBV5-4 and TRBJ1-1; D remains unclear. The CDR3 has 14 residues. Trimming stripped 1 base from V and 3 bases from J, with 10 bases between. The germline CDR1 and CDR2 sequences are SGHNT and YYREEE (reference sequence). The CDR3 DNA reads TGTGCCAGCAGCTTGAGCACAGCCGACACTGAAGCTTTCTTT. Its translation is CASSLSTADTEAFF.

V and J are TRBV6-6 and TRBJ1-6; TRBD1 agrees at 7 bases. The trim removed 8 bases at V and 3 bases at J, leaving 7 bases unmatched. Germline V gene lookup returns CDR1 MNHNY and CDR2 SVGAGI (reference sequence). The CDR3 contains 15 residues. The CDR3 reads CASGDRAGYNSPLHF. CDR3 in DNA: TGTGCCAGCGGCGACAGGGCCGGCTATAATTCACCCCTCCACTTT.

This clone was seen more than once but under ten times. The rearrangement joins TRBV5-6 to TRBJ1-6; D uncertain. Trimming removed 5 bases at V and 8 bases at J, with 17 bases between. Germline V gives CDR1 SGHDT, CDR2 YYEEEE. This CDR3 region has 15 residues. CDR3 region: CASRPQPDRDSPLHF. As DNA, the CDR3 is TGTGCCAGCAGGCCTCAACCAGACCGGGATTCACCCCTCCACTTT.

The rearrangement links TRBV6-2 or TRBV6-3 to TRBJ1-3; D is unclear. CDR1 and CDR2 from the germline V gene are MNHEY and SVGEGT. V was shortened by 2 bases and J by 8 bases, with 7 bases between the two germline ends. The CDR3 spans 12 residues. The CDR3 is CASSYPTDTIYF. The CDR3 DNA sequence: TGTGCCAGCAGTTACCCCACGGACACCATATATTTT.

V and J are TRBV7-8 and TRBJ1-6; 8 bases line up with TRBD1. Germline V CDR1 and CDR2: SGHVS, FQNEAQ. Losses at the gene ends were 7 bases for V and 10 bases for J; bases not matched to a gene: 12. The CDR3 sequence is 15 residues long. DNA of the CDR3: TGTGCCAGCACCCCTTACGACAGGGGCGACTCACCCCTCCACTTT. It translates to CASTPYDRGDSPLHF.

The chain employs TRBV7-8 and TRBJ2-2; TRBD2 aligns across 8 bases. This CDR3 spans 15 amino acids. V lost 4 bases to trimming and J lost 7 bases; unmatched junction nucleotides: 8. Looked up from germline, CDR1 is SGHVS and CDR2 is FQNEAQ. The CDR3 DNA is TGTGCCAGCAGCTCATTAGCGGGACTCCTCGGGGAGCTGTTTTTT. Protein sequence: CASSSLAGLLGELFF.

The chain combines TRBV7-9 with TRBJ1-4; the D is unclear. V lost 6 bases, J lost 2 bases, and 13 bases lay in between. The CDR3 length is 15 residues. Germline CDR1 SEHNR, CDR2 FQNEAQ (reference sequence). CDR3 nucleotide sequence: TGTGCCAGCAGACCCGTACGGGAGACTAATGAAAAACTGTTTTTT. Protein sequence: CASRPVRETNEKLFF.